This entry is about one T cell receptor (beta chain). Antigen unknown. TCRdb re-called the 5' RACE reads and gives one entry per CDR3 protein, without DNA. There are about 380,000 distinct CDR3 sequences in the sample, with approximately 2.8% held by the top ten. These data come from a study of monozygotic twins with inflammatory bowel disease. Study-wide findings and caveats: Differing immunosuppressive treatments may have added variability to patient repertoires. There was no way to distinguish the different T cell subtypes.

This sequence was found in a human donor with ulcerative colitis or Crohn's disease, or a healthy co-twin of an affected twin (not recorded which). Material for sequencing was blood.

The CDR3 region is CASSLRWAGLRGEQFF. V is TRBV7-2 and J is TRBJ2-1; TCRdb's assignment of TRBD1 cannot be checked, as there is no DNA. This CDR3 spans 16 amino acids. In germline, CDR1 is SGHTA, CDR2 FQGNSA.